This TCR beta chain derives from a study of beta chain features in type 1 diabetes. CDR3 length: 13 amino acids. Germline V lookup: CDR1 MNHEY, CDR2 SMNVEV (reference sequence). Trimming cost V 6 bases and J 6 bases, with 15 bases left between them. Expressed TCRB transcripts were sequenced because the isolated RNA had all been reverse transcribed beforehand. It was found that naive, central memory and regulatory T cell samples averaged around 3.8 million reads. Only in-frame clones appear in the TCRdb table, and some are missing; sequencing was by immunoSEQ multiplex PCR. Of about 900,000 clones in the sample, about 17% were seen once.

The source is a woman younger than 30 in good health. The specimen was naive CD4+ T cells from blood. The chain is built from TRBV27 and TRBJ2-7; the D gene is possibly TRBD2 (6 bases). The CDR3 DNA sequence: TGTGCCAGCAGCTATCGACTAGTAGGCGAGCAGTACTTC. Encoded protein: CASSYRLVGEQYF.